The 5 T cell receptor beta chains below all came from one sample that was sequenced in a study of T cell responses to AZD1222 COVID-19 vaccine. Method: immunoSEQ multiplex PCR; TCRdb's copy keeps in-frame clones and lacks some. Altogether about 120,000 clones are present, 93% being singletons, with the ten largest covering 5%. Source: peripheral blood, taken 28 days after the second AZD1222 dose. The receptors were gathered from an adult who received the AZD1222 COVID-19 vaccine.

The chain employs TRBV11-2 and TRBJ2-3; D gene unclear. V lost 5 bases to trimming and J lost 5 bases, with 11 bases between them. CDR3 length: 13 residues. From germline, CDR1 is SGHAT and CDR2 FQNNGV. CDR3 region: CASSSLLGDTQYF. The CDR3 DNA sequence: TGTGCCAGCAGCAGCCTTTTGGGAGATACGCAGTATTTT.

This clone came up once. The rearrangement uses TRBV13 and TRBJ2-3, with D possibly matching TRBD1 (5 bases). V was pared by 4 bases and J by 2 bases, with 10 bases between. Germline CDR1 and CDR2: PRHDT and FYEKMQ (reference sequence). This CDR3 has 14 amino acids. CDR3 nucleotide sequence: TGTGCCAGCAGCTCCCGACAGTTCACAGATACGCAGTATTTT. As protein: CASSSRQFTDTQYF. Full variable domain (rest looked up from reference TRBV13 and TRBJ2-3): AAGVIQSPRHLIKEKRETATLKCYPIPRHDTVYWYQQGPGQDPQFLISFYEKMQSDKGSIPDRFSAQQFSDYHSELNMSSLELGDSALYFCASSSRQFTDTQYFGPGTRLTVL.

The chain links TRBV23-1 to TRBJ1-2; TRBD1 matches at 7 bases. TRBV23-1 is reported as an ORF; its role is uncertain. J gave up 6 bases and V 4 bases, and 11 bases lay outside the gene matches. The CDR3 length is 15 residues. CDR3 DNA sequence: TGCGCCAGCAGTCGCTTATCGGGGACAGTGGATGGCTACACCTTC. This gives the protein CASSRLSGTVDGYTF.

This clone was counted once. The J gene is TRBJ1-2, the V gene TRBV25-1; D gene uncertain. Germline V gene lookup returns CDR1 MGHDK and CDR2 SYGVNS. Trimming took 5 bases from V and 4 from J, leaving 20 bases between them. The length of the CDR3 is 16 residues. CDR3 sequence: CASSSETLGYTYGYTF. CDR3 in DNA: TGTGCCAGCAGTTCCGAGACACTGGGTTATACCTATGGCTACACCTTC.

As DNA, the CDR3 is TGTGCCAGCAGCGCGCGAGGGACGGCGGCCTACGAGCAGTACTTC. It specifies CASSARGTAAYEQYF. This chain connects TRBV9 to TRBJ2-7; D is perhaps TRBD1 or TRBD2 (5 bases each). The germline V gene has CDR1 SGDLS and CDR2 YYNGEE. This CDR3 is built from 15 residues. The V gene lost 3 bases and the J gene lost 2 bases, with 15 bases spanning the gap.